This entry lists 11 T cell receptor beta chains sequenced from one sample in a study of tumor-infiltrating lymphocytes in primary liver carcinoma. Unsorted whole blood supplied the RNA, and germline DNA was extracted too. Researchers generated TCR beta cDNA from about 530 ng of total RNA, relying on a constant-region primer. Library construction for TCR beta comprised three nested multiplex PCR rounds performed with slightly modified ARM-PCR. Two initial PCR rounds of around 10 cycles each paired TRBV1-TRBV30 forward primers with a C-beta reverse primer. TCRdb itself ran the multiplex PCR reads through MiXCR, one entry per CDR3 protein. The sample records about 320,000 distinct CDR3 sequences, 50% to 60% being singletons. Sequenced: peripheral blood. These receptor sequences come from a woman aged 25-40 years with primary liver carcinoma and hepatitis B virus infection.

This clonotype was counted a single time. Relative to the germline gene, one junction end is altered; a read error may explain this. The CDR3 loop is CDSSGGKLYNEQFF. The CDR3 coding sequence is TGTGACAGCAGTGGCGGGAAGCTCTACAATGAGCAGTTCTTC. The chain combines TRBV6-5 with TRBJ2-1; D perhaps matches TRBD2 (6 bases). Germline V gene lookup returns CDR1 MNHEY and CDR2 SVGAGI. There are 14 residues in the CDR3.

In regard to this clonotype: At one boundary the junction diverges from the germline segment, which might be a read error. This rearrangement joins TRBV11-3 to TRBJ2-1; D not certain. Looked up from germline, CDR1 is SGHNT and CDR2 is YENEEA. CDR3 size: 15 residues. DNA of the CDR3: TGTGCCAGCAGCTTAGTGGATTTCATCTACGATGAGCAGTTCTTC. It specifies CASSLVDFIYDEQFF.

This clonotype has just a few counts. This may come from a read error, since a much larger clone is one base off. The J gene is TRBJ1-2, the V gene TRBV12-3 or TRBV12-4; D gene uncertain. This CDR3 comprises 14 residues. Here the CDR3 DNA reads TGTGTCAGCAGTTTTGGTAGGAGGAACTATGGCTACACCTTC. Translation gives CVSSFGRRNYGYTF.

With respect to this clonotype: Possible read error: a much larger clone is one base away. The CDR3: CASSLVVWGAKNIQYF. The CDR3 bases are TGTGCCAGCAGCTTAGTCGTGTGGGGGGCCAAAAACATTCAGTACTTC. V usage is TRBV11-2 and J usage is TRBJ2-4; D is tentatively TRBD1 or TRBD2 (5 bases each). Germline V CDR1 and CDR2: SGHAT, FQNNGV. CDR3 size: 16 residues. V dropped 1 base and J dropped 1 base, with 11 bases sitting between them.

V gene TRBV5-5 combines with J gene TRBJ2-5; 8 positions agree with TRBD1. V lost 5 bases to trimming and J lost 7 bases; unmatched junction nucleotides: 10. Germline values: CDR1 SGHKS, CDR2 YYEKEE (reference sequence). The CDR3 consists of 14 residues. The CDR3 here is CASSFDRGRGTQYF. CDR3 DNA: TGTGCCAGCAGTTTCGACAGGGGCAGAGGGACCCAGTACTTC. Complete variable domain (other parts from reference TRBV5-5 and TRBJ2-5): DAGVTQSPTHLIKTRGQQVTLRCSPISGHKSVSWYQQVLGQGPQFIFQYYEKEERGRGNFPDRFSARQFPNYSSELNVNALLLGDSALYLCASSFDRGRGTQYFGPGTRLLVL.

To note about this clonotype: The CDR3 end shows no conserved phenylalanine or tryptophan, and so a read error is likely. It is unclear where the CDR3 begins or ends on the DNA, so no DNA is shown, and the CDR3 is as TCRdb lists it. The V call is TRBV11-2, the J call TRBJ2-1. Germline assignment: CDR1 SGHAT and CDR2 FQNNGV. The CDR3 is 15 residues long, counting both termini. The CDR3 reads CASTRKRRSYNERFL.

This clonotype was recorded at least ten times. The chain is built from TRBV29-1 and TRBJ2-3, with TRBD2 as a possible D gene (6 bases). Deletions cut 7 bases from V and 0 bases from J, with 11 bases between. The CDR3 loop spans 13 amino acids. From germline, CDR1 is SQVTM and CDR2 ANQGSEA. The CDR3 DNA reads TGCAGCGCCGGGCGGGATAGCACAGATACGCAGTATTTT. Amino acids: CSAGRDSTDTQYF.

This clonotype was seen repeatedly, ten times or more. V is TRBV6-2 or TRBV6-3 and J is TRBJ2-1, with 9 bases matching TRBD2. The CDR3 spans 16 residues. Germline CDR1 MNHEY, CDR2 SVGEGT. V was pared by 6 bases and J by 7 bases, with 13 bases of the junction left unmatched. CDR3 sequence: CASRPGTSYVLNEQFF. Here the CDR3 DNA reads TGTGCCAGCAGACCAGGGACTAGCTATGTACTGAATGAGCAGTTCTTC.

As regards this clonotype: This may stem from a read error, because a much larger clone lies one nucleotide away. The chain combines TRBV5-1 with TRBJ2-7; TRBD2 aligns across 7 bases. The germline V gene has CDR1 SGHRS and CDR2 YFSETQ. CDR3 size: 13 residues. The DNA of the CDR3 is TGCGCCAGCGGGGAGGGGAGCTCCTACAAGCAGTACTTC. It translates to CASGEGSSYKQYF.

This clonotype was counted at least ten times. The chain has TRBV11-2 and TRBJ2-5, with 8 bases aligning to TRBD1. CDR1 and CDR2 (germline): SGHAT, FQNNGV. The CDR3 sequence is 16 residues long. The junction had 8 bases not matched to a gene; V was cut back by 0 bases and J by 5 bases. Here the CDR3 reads CASSLDDVRGLETQYF. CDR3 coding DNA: TGTGCCAGCAGCTTAGATGATGTCAGGGGGCTTGAGACCCAGTACTTC.

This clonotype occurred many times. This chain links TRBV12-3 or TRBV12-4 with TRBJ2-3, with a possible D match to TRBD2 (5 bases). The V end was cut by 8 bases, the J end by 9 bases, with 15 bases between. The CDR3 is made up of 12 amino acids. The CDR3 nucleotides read TGTGCCAGCCTCGACGGGTCGGGGACGCAGTATTTT. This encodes CASLDGSGTQYF.